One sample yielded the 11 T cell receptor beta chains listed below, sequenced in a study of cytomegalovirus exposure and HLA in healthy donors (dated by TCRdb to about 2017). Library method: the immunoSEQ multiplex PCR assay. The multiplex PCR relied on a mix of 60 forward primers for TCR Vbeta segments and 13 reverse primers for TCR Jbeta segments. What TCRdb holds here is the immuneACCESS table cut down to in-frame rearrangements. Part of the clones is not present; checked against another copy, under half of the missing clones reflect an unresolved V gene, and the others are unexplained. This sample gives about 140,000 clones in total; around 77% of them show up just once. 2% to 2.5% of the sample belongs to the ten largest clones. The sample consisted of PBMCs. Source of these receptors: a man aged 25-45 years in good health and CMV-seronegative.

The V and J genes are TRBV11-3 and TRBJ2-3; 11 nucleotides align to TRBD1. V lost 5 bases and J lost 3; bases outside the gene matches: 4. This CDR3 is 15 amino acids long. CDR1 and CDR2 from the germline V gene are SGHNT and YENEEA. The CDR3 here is CASSPGQGVTDTQYF. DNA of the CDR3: TGTGCCAGCAGCCCGGGACAGGGGGTGACAGATACGCAGTATTTT.

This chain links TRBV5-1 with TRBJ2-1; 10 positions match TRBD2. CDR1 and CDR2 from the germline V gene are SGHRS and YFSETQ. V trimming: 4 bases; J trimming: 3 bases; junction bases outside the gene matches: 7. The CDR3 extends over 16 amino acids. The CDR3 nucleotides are TGCGCCAGCAGCCCAAGAACTAGCGGGATCTACAATGAGCAGTTCTTC. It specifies CASSPRTSGIYNEQFF.

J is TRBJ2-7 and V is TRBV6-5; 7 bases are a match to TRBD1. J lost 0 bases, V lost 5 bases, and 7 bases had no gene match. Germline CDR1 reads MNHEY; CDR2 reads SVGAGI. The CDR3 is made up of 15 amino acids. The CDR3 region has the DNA TGTGCCAGCAGTACCCGACAGGGTAGCTCCTACGAGCAGTACTTC. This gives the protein CASSTRQGSSYEQYF.

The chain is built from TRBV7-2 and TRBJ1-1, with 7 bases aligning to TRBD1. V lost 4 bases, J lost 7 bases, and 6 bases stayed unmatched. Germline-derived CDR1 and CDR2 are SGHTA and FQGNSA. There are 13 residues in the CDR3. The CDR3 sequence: CASSSRQGDEAFF. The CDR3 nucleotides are TGTGCCAGCAGCTCTAGACAGGGTGATGAAGCTTTCTTT.

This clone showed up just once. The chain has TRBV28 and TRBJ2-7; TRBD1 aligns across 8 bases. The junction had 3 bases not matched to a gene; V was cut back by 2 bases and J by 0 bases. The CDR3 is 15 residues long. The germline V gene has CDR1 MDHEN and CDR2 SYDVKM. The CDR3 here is CASSLRDRSSYEQYF. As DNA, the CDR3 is TGTGCCAGCAGTTTAAGGGACAGGAGCTCCTACGAGCAGTACTTC.

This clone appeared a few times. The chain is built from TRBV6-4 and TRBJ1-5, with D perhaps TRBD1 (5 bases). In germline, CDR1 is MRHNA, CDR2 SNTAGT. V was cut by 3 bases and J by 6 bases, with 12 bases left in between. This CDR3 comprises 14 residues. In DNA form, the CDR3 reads TGTGCCAGCAGTGAGACAGCCGAGAGTCAGCCCCAGCATTTT. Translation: CASSETAESQPQHF.

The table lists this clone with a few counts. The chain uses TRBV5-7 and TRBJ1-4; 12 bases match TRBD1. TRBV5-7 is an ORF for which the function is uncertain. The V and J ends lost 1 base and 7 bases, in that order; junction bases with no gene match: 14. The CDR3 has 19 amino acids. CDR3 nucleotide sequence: TGTGCCAGCAGCTTGAGCCAGGGACAGGGGGCCGGTCGGGGTGAAAAACTGTTTTTT. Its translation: CASSLSQGQGAGRGEKLFF.

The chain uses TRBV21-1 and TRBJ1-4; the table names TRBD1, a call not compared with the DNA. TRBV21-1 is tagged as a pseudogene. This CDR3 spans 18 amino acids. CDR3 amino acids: CASSTTENRGSTNEKLFF. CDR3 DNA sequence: TGTGCCAGCAGCACAACTGAAAACAGGGGATCAACTAATGAAAAACTGTTTTTT.

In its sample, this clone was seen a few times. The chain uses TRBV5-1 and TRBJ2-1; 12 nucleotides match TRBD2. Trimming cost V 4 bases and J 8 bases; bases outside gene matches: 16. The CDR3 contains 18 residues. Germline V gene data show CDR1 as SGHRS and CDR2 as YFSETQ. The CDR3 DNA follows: TGCGCCAGCAGCCCTCTGCCGGGACTAGCGGGCCCGTTCGATGAGCAGTTCTTC. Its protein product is CASSPLPGLAGPFDEQFF.

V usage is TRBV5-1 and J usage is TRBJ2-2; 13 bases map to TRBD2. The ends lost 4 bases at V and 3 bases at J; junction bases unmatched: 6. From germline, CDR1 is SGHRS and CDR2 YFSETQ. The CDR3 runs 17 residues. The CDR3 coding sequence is TGCGCCAGCAGCACTGGACTAGCGGGAGCCTACACCGGGGAGCTGTTTTTT. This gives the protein CASSTGLAGAYTGELFF. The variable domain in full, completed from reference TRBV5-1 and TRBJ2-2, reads KAGVTQTPRYLIKTRGQQVTLSCSPISGHRSVSWYQQTPGQGLQFLFEYFSETQRNKGNFPGRFSGRQFSNSRSEMNVSTLELGDSALYLCASSTGLAGAYTGELFFGEGSRLTVL.

CDR3 coding DNA: TGTGCCAGCAGTTTCCAAGGGGGATATCAGCCCCAGCATTTT. This encodes CASSFQGGYQPQHF. V and J are TRBV28 and TRBJ1-5; D might be TRBD1 (6 bases). The CDR3 spans 14 residues. The germline CDR1 and CDR2 sequences are MDHEN and SYDVKM. V was shortened by 3 bases and J by 5 bases, with 11 bases between the two germline ends.